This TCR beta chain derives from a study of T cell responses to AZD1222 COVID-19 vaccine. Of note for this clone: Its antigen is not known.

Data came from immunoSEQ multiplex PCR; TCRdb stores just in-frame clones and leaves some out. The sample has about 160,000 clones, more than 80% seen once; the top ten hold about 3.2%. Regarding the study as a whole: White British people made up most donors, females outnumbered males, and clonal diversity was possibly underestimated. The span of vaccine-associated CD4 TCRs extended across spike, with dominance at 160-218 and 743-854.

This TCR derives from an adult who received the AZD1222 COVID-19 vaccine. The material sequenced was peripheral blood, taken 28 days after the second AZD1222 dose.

CDR3 protein: CASTRTSGRTDTQYF. CDR3 DNA sequence: TGTGCCAGCACAAGGACTAGCGGGAGGACAGATACGCAGTATTTT. The chain joins TRBV25-1 to TRBJ2-3, with 14 bases matching TRBD2. CDR3 length equals 15 residues. V was pared by 7 bases and J by 3 bases, with 3 bases of the junction left unmatched. The germline CDR1 and CDR2 sequences are MGHDK and SYGVNS.